These 26 T cell receptor beta chains were all obtained from the same sample, sequenced in a study of untreated major depressive disorder. Data came from immunoSEQ multiplex PCR; TCRdb stores just in-frame clones and leaves some out. The sample yields around 20,000 clones, roughly 91% seen once. Sample: CD4+ T cells from PBMCs. These receptors were obtained from a man younger than 45 in good health.

J is TRBJ2-1 and V is TRBV5-1; unclear D gene. CDR1 is SGHRS, CDR2 YFSETQ, per germline. CDR3 length equals 12 residues. Between the trimmed V and J ends, which lost 5 bases and 3 bases, there was a span of 6 bases. CDR3 in DNA: TGCGCCAGCAGTGAACTCTACAATGAGCAGTTCTTC. Its protein product is CASSELYNEQFF.

The chain is built from TRBV5-4 and TRBJ2-1; TRBD1 agrees at 7 bases. Germline loops: CDR1 SGHNT, CDR2 YYREEE (reference sequence). CDR3 size: 16 residues. Losses at the gene ends were 5 bases for V and 6 bases for J; bases not matched to a gene: 14. The CDR3 nucleotides read TGTGCCAGCAGGAAGACCACAGGGGCCGACGCCAATGAGCAGTTCTTC. It yields the protein CASRKTTGADANEQFF.

This chain connects TRBV9 to TRBJ2-3; D is unresolved. The germline V gene encodes CDR1 SGDLS and CDR2 YYNGEE. The CDR3 runs to 14 residues. Trimming removed 6 bases from V and 3 bases from J, with 14 bases in between. The CDR3 here is CASTPQTTTDTQYF. CDR3 DNA sequence: TGTGCCAGCACTCCTCAAACGACTACAGATACGCAGTATTTT.

V gene TRBV29-1 combines with J gene TRBJ1-1; no firm D call. The V and J ends lost 4 bases and 7 bases respectively, with 7 bases between them. From germline, CDR1 is SQVTM and CDR2 ANQGSEA. CDR3 length: 10 amino acids. Written as DNA, the CDR3 is TGCAGCGTTGCGGCGGTTGAAGCTTTCTTT. Its protein product is CSVAAVEAFF. The variable domain in full, with the rest retrieved from reference TRBV29-1 and TRBJ1-1, is SAVISQKPSRDICQRGTSLTIQCQVDSQVTMMFWYRQQPGQSLTLIATANQGSEATYESGFVIDKFPISRPNLTFSTLTVSNMSPEDSSIYLCSVAAVEAFFGQGTRLTVV.

The V gene is TRBV30, the J gene TRBJ1-5, with a possible D match to TRBD1 (6 bases). Germline lookup yields CDR1 GTSNPN and CDR2 SVGIG (reference sequence). V dropped 3 bases and J dropped 7 bases, with 25 bases sitting between them. The CDR3 is 17 amino acids. CDR3 amino acids: CAWSALPGGLTGQPQHF. CDR3 sequence (DNA): TGTGCCTGGAGCGCCCTGCCGGGGGGCTTAACAGGGCAGCCCCAGCATTTT.

The V and J genes are TRBV5-1 and TRBJ1-1; no firm D call. Trimming removed 3 bases at V and 2 bases at J, with 2 bases between. Germline lookup yields CDR1 SGHRS and CDR2 YFSETQ. The CDR3 length is 11 residues. CDR3 nucleotides: TGCGCCAGCAGCTCTAACACTGAAGCTTTCTTT. Amino acids: CASSSNTEAFF.

This chain uses TRBV5-6 with TRBJ1-1; no firm D call. Deletions cut 2 bases from V and 6 bases from J, with 8 bases between. The CDR3 contains 12 residues. In germline, CDR1 is SGHDT, CDR2 YYEEEE. CDR3 sequence reads: CASSFSGPEAFF. CDR3 coding DNA: TGTGCCAGCAGCTTTAGCGGCCCTGAAGCTTTCTTT.

This sequence joins TRBV29-1 and TRBJ1-2; 7 bases fit TRBD1. The J segment lost 7 bases and the V segment lost 6 bases, leaving 11 bases of the junction unmatched. The CDR3 has 13 amino acids. CDR1 and CDR2 (germline): SQVTM, ANQGSEA. The CDR3 loop is CSVVPDRVVGYTF. The CDR3 coding sequence is TGCAGCGTCGTCCCCGACAGGGTAGTTGGCTACACCTTC.

V usage is TRBV7-2 and J usage is TRBJ2-6; D ambiguous. The V end was cut by 3 bases, the J end by 4 bases, with 10 bases between. Germline lookup yields CDR1 SGHTA and CDR2 FQGNSA. The CDR3 has 15 residues. CDR3 nucleotides: TGTGCCAGCAGCTTTCAGATACAGGGGGCCAACGTCCTGACTTTC. As protein: CASSFQIQGANVLTF.

The rearrangement links TRBV7-2 to TRBJ1-5; D is possibly TRBD1 (6 bases). The V gene's germline CDR1 is SGHTA and CDR2 FQGNSA. Trimming took off 4 bases at V and 7 bases at J, with 14 bases between the two ends. There are 14 residues in the CDR3. In DNA form, the CDR3 reads TGTGCCAGCAGCTCGCAGGGGTCCAGACAGCCCCAGCATTTT. Translation gives CASSSQGSRQPQHF.

The CDR3 spells CASLDRTNEKLFF. CDR3 DNA sequence: TGTGCCAGCTTAGACAGAACTAATGAAAAACTGTTTTTT. The rearrangement uses TRBV6-1 and TRBJ1-4, with D perhaps TRBD1 (5 bases). The V and J ends lost 8 bases and 1 base respectively, with 8 bases between them. This CDR3 region has 13 residues. Germline CDR1 MNHNS, CDR2 SASEGT.

In nucleotides, the CDR3 is TGCGCCAGCAGCCGTACTAGCGGGAGATACGAGCAGTACTTC. Protein: CASSRTSGRYEQYF. The chain combines TRBV4-1 with TRBJ2-7; 11 nucleotides line up with TRBD2. There are 14 residues in the CDR3. V shed 4 bases, J shed 4 bases, and the junction held 3 bases outside the gene matches. The germline V gene encodes CDR1 MGHRA and CDR2 YSYEKL.

The V and J genes are TRBV10-1 and TRBJ2-3; D not resolved. Trimming cost V 7 bases and J 4 bases, with 3 bases left between them. The CDR3 has 10 residues. CDR1 and CDR2 from the germline V gene are WNHNN and SYGVQD (reference sequence). The DNA for the CDR3 is TGCGCCAGCACCCCAGATACGCAGTATTTT. Protein: CASTPDTQYF.

The CDR3 sequence: CASSSRGRNIQYF. In DNA, the CDR3 is TGTGCCAGCAGCTCCAGGGGGCGGAACATTCAGTACTTC. The chain links TRBV7-2 to TRBJ2-4, with TRBD1 matching over 8 bases. CDR3 size: 13 residues. V lost 4 bases to trimming and J lost 7 bases; unmatched junction nucleotides: 3. The germline V gene has CDR1 SGHTA and CDR2 FQGNSA.

The J gene is TRBJ2-5, the V gene TRBV6-5, with 8 nucleotides matching TRBD2. Germline CDR1 reads MNHEY; CDR2 reads SVGAGI. V shed 0 bases and J 2 bases; nucleotides not matched to a gene: 2. This CDR3 has 15 residues. CDR3 region: CASSYSPSGQETQYF. The CDR3 DNA follows: TGTGCCAGCAGTTACTCCCCTAGCGGGCAAGAGACCCAGTACTTC.

Only one count was recorded for this clone. V and J are TRBV7-3 and TRBJ2-2; D unclear. This CDR3 has 11 amino acids. Trimming took off 5 bases at V and 8 bases at J, with 6 bases between the two ends. From germline, CDR1 is SGHTA and CDR2 FQGTGA. CDR3 loop: CASSRGGELFF. Written as DNA, the CDR3 is TGTGCCAGCAGCCGCGGTGGGGAGCTGTTTTTT. Filled out from reference TRBV7-3 and TRBJ2-2, the complete variable domain reads GAGVSQTPSNKVTEKGKYVELRCDPISGHTALYWYRQSLGQGPEFLIYFQGTGAADDSGLPNDRFFAVRPEGSVSTLKIQRTERGDSAVYLCASSRGGELFFGEGSRLTVL.

This sequence joins TRBV6-4 and TRBJ2-3; 11 bases align to TRBD2. This CDR3 is built from 16 residues. Trimming at V came to 4 bases and at J to 8 bases, leaving 11 bases not matched to a gene. Germline V gene data show CDR1 as MRHNA and CDR2 as SNTAGT. The CDR3 loop reads CASSATLAGEMGTQYF. In DNA, the CDR3 is TGTGCCAGCAGTGCAACACTAGCGGGAGAGATGGGTACGCAGTATTTT.

The CDR3 nucleotides are TGTGCCAGCAGCACCAAGGACAGGGTGGAGACCCAGTACTTC. Protein sequence: CASSTKDRVETQYF. The chain carries TRBV25-1 and TRBJ2-5; TRBD1 matches at 8 bases. The CDR3 loop spans 14 amino acids. CDR1 and CDR2 from the germline V gene are MGHDK and SYGVNS. The V segment lost 6 bases and the J segment 5 bases; nucleotides outside the gene matches: 8.

This clone was seen once. The chain combines TRBV7-9 with TRBJ1-3; 9 positions agree with TRBD1. V shed 5 bases, J shed 8 bases, and the junction held 10 bases outside the gene matches. The CDR3 is 15 residues long. The germline gives CDR1 SEHNR, CDR2 FQNEAQ (reference sequence). CDR3: CASSHLRDRADTIYF. The DNA for the CDR3 is TGTGCCAGCAGCCACCTCCGGGACAGGGCGGACACCATATATTTT.

The chain combines TRBV25-1 with TRBJ2-7; D gene uncertain. Germline lookup yields CDR1 MGHDK and CDR2 SYGVNS. The CDR3 spans 11 residues. Trimming left V 8 bases short and J 0 bases short, with 5 bases between. CDR3 loop: CASRSSYEQYF. DNA for the CDR3: TGTGCCAGCCGTAGCTCCTACGAGCAGTACTTC.

This rearrangement joins TRBV25-1 to TRBJ1-2, with D unresolved. V lost 3 bases to trimming and J lost 2 bases, with 13 bases between them. Germline lookup yields CDR1 MGHDK and CDR2 SYGVNS. This CDR3 region has 15 residues. CDR3 protein: CASSEAGRPNYGYTF. DNA of the CDR3: TGTGCCAGCAGTGAGGCGGGCAGGCCAAACTATGGCTACACCTTC.

CDR3 nucleotides: TGTGCCAGCAGTTTAGGCCAGACCAATGAGCAGTTCTTC. It codes for CASSLGQTNEQFF. The V gene is TRBV27, the J gene TRBJ2-1, with D hard to call. V was shortened by 2 bases and J by 6 bases, with 8 bases between the two germline ends. The V gene's germline CDR1 is MNHEY and CDR2 SMNVEV (reference sequence). The CDR3 extends over 13 amino acids.

The chain recombines TRBV7-9 with TRBJ2-3; D is possibly TRBD2 (5 bases). The CDR3 runs 16 residues. The germline CDR1 and CDR2 sequences are SEHNR and FQNEAQ (reference sequence). Trimming took off 3 bases at V and 0 bases at J, with 13 bases between the two ends. The CDR3 nucleotides read TGTGCCAGCAGCTTTAGAGGGCTACTAAGCACAGATACGCAGTATTTT. Translated, it gives CASSFRGLLSTDTQYF.

This clone was observed a single time. The chain joins TRBV25-1 to TRBJ2-7; 7 nucleotides align to TRBD2. This CDR3 has 18 residues. Trimming cost V 4 bases and J 0 bases; bases outside gene matches: 15. Germline CDR1 reads MGHDK; CDR2 reads SYGVNS. CDR3 loop: CASSGPGTSAMSSYEQYF. The CDR3 DNA follows: TGTGCCAGCAGTGGGCCCGGTACTAGCGCCATGAGCTCCTACGAGCAGTACTTC.

V and J are TRBV29-1 and TRBJ2-7, with 9 bases identical to TRBD2. Germline V gene data show CDR1 as SQVTM and CDR2 as ANQGSEA. The CDR3 length is 13 residues. The junction had 5 bases not matched to a gene; V was cut back by 6 bases and J by 2 bases. The CDR3 DNA sequence: TGCAGCGTCTCCGGACTAGCGCCCTACGAGCAGTACTTC. This translates into CSVSGLAPYEQYF.

The chain links TRBV29-1 to TRBJ1-1, with 12 bases fitting TRBD1. V lost 1 base, J lost 3 bases, and 6 bases stayed unmatched. This CDR3 region has 16 residues. In germline, CDR1 is SQVTM, CDR2 ANQGSEA. CDR3 nucleotide sequence: TGCAGCGTTGAAGGGGACAGGGGGCGAACGGACACTGAAGCTTTCTTT. Protein: CSVEGDRGRTDTEAFF.